These 30 T cell receptor beta chains were all obtained from the same sample, sequenced in a study of molecular identifiers for immune sequencing clone quantification. From the PCR reads, TCRdb called clonotypes with MiXCR, one entry per CDR3 protein. Of about 630,000 distinct CDR3 sequences listed, less than 30% are singletons. The sample taken for sequencing was naive CD8+ T cells from blood, with Jurkat cell RNA spiked in. Documented subset: FACS-sorted CD8+CD4-CCR7+CD45RA+ naive T cells. The receptors stem from a human donor in good health. Some libraries in this study had Jurkat cell RNA spiked in.

This clonotype was counted ten times or more. The chain uses TRBV7-9 and TRBJ2-3; D is tentatively TRBD1 or TRBD2 (6 bases each). Germline CDR1 reads SEHNR; CDR2 reads FQNEAQ (reference sequence). The CDR3 extends over 16 amino acids. Trimming took off 2 bases at V and 5 bases at J, with 17 bases between the two ends. CDR3 nucleotides: TGTGCCAGCAGCTTATCCACGGGGGCGGCCGAAGATACGCAGTATTTT. Protein sequence: CASSLSTGAAEDTQYF.

In this sample, this clonotype turned up many times. The chain combines TRBV24-1 with TRBJ2-2; TRBD1 might be the D (6 bases). CDR3 size: 13 residues. V lost 7 bases and J 4 bases, leaving 9 bases between the germline ends. CDR1 is KGHDR, CDR2 SFDVKD, per germline. The CDR3 DNA sequence: TGTGCCACCAGGGACAGTGCCACCGGGGAGCTGTTTTTT. This gives the protein CATRDSATGELFF.

This rearrangement joins TRBV24-1 to TRBJ2-5, with 7 bases lining up with TRBD1. The J segment lost 3 bases and the V segment lost 10 bases, leaving 13 bases of the junction unmatched. Germline V CDR1 and CDR2: KGHDR, SFDVKD. CDR3 length: 15 amino acids. The CDR3 sequence is CATQDSGDRKETQYF. The CDR3 DNA reads as TGTGCCACTCAAGATTCCGGGGACAGAAAAGAGACCCAGTACTTC.

The chain employs TRBV27 and TRBJ2-1; 7 bases map to TRBD2. CDR3 length equals 15 residues. The germline V gene encodes CDR1 MNHEY and CDR2 SMNVEV (reference sequence). The trim removed 0 bases at V and 13 bases at J, leaving 12 bases unmatched. CDR3 in DNA: TGTGCCAGCAGTTTATCGATTGAGGCTAGCGGCCACCAGTTCTTC. Translation gives CASSLSIEASGHQFF.

This clonotype was detected a few times. J is TRBJ2-5 and V is TRBV12-3 or TRBV12-4; the match to TRBD1 covers 7 bases. J was trimmed by 5 bases and V by 4 bases; bases with no gene match: 7. This CDR3 has 14 amino acids. The CDR3 DNA sequence: TGTGCCAGCAGTTCCGAACAGGGGTCGGAGACCCAGTACTTC. Translating gives CASSSEQGSETQYF.

V is TRBV12-3 or TRBV12-4 and J is TRBJ1-2; TRBD1 is a possible D gene (5 bases). V lost 6 bases to trimming and J lost 5 bases, with 13 bases between them. The CDR3 sequence is 13 residues long. As DNA, the CDR3 is TGTGCCAGCAGCCCCGGGACCGAGTATGGCTACACCTTC. This sequence encodes CASSPGTEYGYTF.

The chain links TRBV4-3 to TRBJ2-7; 7 bases are a match to TRBD1. The CDR3 consists of 15 residues. Germline trimming cut 3 bases from V and 1 base from J; bases unmatched to any gene: 6. Germline V gene sequence: CDR1 LGHNA, CDR2 YSLEER. The CDR3 DNA follows: TGCGCCAGCAGCCACGATCCGGGACAGTCCTACGAGCAGTACTTC. Protein product: CASSHDPGQSYEQYF.

This chain uses TRBV30 with TRBJ2-6, with D uncertain. V lost 2 bases and J 0 bases, leaving 14 bases between the germline ends. The CDR3 runs to 17 residues. Germline V CDR1 and CDR2: GTSNPN, SVGIG (reference sequence). DNA for the CDR3: TGTGCCTGGAGTTATGAGTCCAGGAACTCTGGGGCCAACGTCCTGACTTTC. Its translation is CAWSYESRNSGANVLTF.

Worth noting for this clonotype: A read error is possible here, since a much larger clone lies one base away. In DNA, the CDR3 is TGTGCCGTCGACTCTGGAGACGCCGAGAATCAGCCCCAGCATTTT. This translates into CAVDSGDAENQPQHF. This rearrangement joins TRBV6-2 or TRBV6-3 to TRBJ1-5, with D uncertain. The ends were cut back, 11 bases at V and 4 bases at J, with 21 bases in the middle. The CDR3 is 15 residues long. Germline V gives CDR1 MNHEY, CDR2 SVGEGT.

To note about this clonotype: The CDR3 end shows no conserved phenylalanine or tryptophan, and so a read error is likely. The chain links TRBV9 to TRBJ2-1; no reliable D call. Germline V lookup: CDR1 SGDLS, CDR2 YYNGEE. The CDR3 totals 12 residues. Trimming removed 1 base from V and 6 bases from J, with 5 bases in between. The CDR3 DNA is TGTGCCAGCAGCGTATCCGGCAATGAGCAGTTCATC. Translation: CASSVSGNEQFI.

This clonotype was seen a few times. The chain links TRBV2 to TRBJ2-7; D is unclear. V was trimmed by 7 bases and J by 3 bases, leaving 10 bases between them. This CDR3 contains 12 residues. Germline CDR1 SNHLY, CDR2 FYNNEI. The CDR3 bases are TGTGCCAGCACCCCGTGGGACTACGAGCAGTACTTC. Protein product: CASTPWDYEQYF.

The J gene is TRBJ1-4, the V gene TRBV5-6, with unresolved D. CDR1 SGHDT and CDR2 YYEEEE come from the germline V gene. V gave up 5 bases and J gave up 7 bases, with 18 bases separating them. This CDR3 has 15 amino acids. Here the CDR3 reads CASSSRAYIFEKLFF. In DNA, the CDR3 is TGTGCCAGCAGTTCCCGGGCCTATATTTTTGAAAAACTGTTTTTT.

The rearrangement uses TRBV7-2 and TRBJ2-1; D possibly corresponds to TRBD2 (5 bases). V dropped 4 bases and J dropped 4 bases, with 14 bases sitting between them. The CDR3 is 15 residues long. Germline CDR1 and CDR2: SGHTA and FQGNSA. This CDR3 reads CASSSVDWMYNEQFF. In DNA, the CDR3 is TGTGCCAGCAGCTCGGTGGACTGGATGTACAATGAGCAGTTCTTC.

This clonotype was seen at least ten times. DNA of the CDR3: TGTGCCAGCAGTTACTCTTGGGGGACAGGGGCCTACGAGCAGTACTTC. Amino acid sequence: CASSYSWGTGAYEQYF. The chain links TRBV6-6 to TRBJ2-7, with 10 bases identical to TRBD1. The germline gives CDR1 MNHNY, CDR2 SVGAGI (reference sequence). V shed 0 bases and J 2 bases; nucleotides not matched to a gene: 4. The CDR3 contains 16 residues.

This chain joins TRBV6-2 or TRBV6-3 and TRBJ2-7, with 7 bases identical to TRBD1. This CDR3 spans 14 amino acids. From germline, CDR1 is MNHEY and CDR2 SVGEGT. V dropped 7 bases and J dropped 5; count of bases not matched to a gene: 11. The CDR3 bases are TGTGCCAGCAAAAAGACAGGGTCTGGAAACGAGCAGTACTTC. Protein product: CASKKTGSGNEQYF.

In its sample, this clonotype was seen many times. This CDR3 reads CSVGTGGRDEQFF. The CDR3 nucleotides read TGCAGCGTTGGAACAGGGGGTAGGGATGAGCAGTTCTTC. The chain has TRBV29-1 and TRBJ2-1; 8 bases match TRBD1. The CDR3 covers 13 residues. From germline, CDR1 is SQVTM and CDR2 ANQGSEA. V was clipped by 4 bases and J by 8 bases; unmatched bases: 7.

This clonotype was seen more than once but under ten times. The V call is TRBV20-1, the J call TRBJ2-7; 7 positions agree with TRBD1. Trimming removed 0 bases from V and 5 bases from J; junction bases left unmatched: 7. Germline-derived CDR1 and CDR2 are DFQATT and SNEGSKA (reference sequence). The CDR3 runs 14 residues. The CDR3 loop is CSARDLIGGHEQYF. As DNA, the CDR3 is TGCAGTGCTAGAGATCTCATAGGGGGCCACGAGCAGTACTTC.

This clonotype was detected ten times or more. V is TRBV7-9 and J is TRBJ2-7; 8 bases align to TRBD1. The CDR3 totals 14 residues. Germline V gene lookup returns CDR1 SEHNR and CDR2 FQNEAQ (reference sequence). The V and J ends lost 3 bases and 2 bases, in that order; junction bases with no gene match: 3. CDR3 bases: TGTGCCAGCAGCTTCGGACAGGGACCCTACGAGCAGTACTTC. Protein sequence: CASSFGQGPYEQYF.

This clonotype has a handful of counts. This may arise from a read error, as a much more abundant clone is one base away. Lacking the conserved final phenylalanine or tryptophan, this CDR3 likely reflects a read error. V is TRBV6-5 and J is TRBJ2-1, with D unresolved. There are 12 residues in the CDR3. CDR1 is MNHEY and CDR2 is SVGAGI in the germline V gene. The V end was cut by 8 bases, the J end by 0 bases, with 5 bases between. The CDR3 region is CASGSSYNEQFL. The CDR3, as DNA: TGTGCCAGCGGAAGCTCCTACAATGAGCAGTTCCTC.

Concerning this clonotype itself: A clone one base away is much larger, so this may be a read error. This rearrangement joins TRBV25-1 to TRBJ2-3; D might be TRBD2 (5 bases). Trimming cost V 6 bases and J 0 bases, with 16 bases left between them. Germline V gives CDR1 MGHDK, CDR2 SYGVNS. The CDR3 sequence is 16 residues long. CDR3 protein: CASRLPGIASTDTQYF. Here the CDR3 DNA reads TGTGCCAGCAGGCTCCCGGGGATAGCTAGCACAGATACGCAGTATTTT.

The chain couples TRBV6-5 to TRBJ2-2; a weak D match, TRBD2 (6 bases). This CDR3 is 15 amino acids long. Between the trimmed V and J ends, which lost 1 base and 5 bases, there was a span of 11 bases. Looked up from germline, CDR1 is MNHEY and CDR2 is SVGAGI. CDR3 amino acids: CASSYLAVGTGELFF. The CDR3 DNA reads as TGTGCCAGCAGTTACTTAGCGGTGGGGACCGGGGAGCTGTTTTTT.

Comments on this clonotype: This likely comes from a read error, as the CDR3 has no conserved phenylalanine or tryptophan at its end. The V call is TRBV5-1, the J call TRBJ1-1; 8 nucleotides match TRBD1. After removal of 5 bases from V and 5 bases from J, the junction contained 8 bases not matched to a gene. In germline, CDR1 is SGHRS, CDR2 YFSETQ. CDR3 size: 14 residues. This CDR3 reads CASRYTTGGTEAFS. The CDR3 DNA is TGCGCCAGCAGGTATACTACAGGGGGTACTGAAGCTTTCTCT.

The sample holds a few counts of this clonotype. This chain links TRBV7-6 with TRBJ1-1; D uncertain. Germline CDR1 reads SGHVS; CDR2 reads FNYEAQ. V was clipped by 4 bases and J by 5 bases, with 8 bases between them. CDR3 length: 12 amino acids. CDR3 nucleotide sequence: TGTGCCAGCAGCTCAGACTCGACTGAAGCTTTCTTT. This sequence encodes CASSSDSTEAFF.

This clonotype showed up many times. The chain recombines TRBV7-3 with TRBJ2-1; 8 bases match TRBD1. Trimming removed 3 bases from V and 7 bases from J; junction bases left unmatched: 5. CDR3 size: 14 residues. Germline V gives CDR1 SGHTA, CDR2 FQGTGA. CDR3 sequence reads: CASSLTGALNEQFF. The CDR3 nucleotides are TGTGCCAGCAGCTTGACAGGGGCGCTGAATGAGCAGTTCTTC.

There are many counts of this clonotype. J is TRBJ2-4 and V is TRBV14; D is unclear. CDR3 length equals 15 residues. Germline V CDR1 and CDR2: SGHDN, FVKESK. V was clipped by 3 bases and J by 0 bases, with 9 bases between them. The CDR3: CASSQEGIAKNIQYF. As DNA, the CDR3 is TGTGCCAGCAGCCAGGAAGGGATAGCCAAAAACATTCAGTACTTC.

This clonotype was seen repeatedly, ten times or more. The rearrangement joins TRBV5-5 to TRBJ1-4, with D possibly TRBD1 on 6 matching bases. V dropped 0 bases and J dropped 5 bases, with 11 bases sitting between them. Germline assignment: CDR1 SGHKS and CDR2 YYEKEE (reference sequence). This CDR3 is built from 15 residues. CDR3 nucleotides: TGTGCCAGCAGCTTGGGAACAGGGCTAAATGAAAAACTGTTTTTT. It specifies CASSLGTGLNEKLFF.

This clonotype was seen only a few times. V is TRBV28 and J is TRBJ2-2; 10 bases fit TRBD2. CDR3 length: 16 residues. Unmatched junction bases numbered 4, after V lost 4 bases and J lost 2 bases. Per germline, CDR1 MDHEN and CDR2 SYDVKM. The CDR3 DNA reads as TGTGCCAGCAGTTCCCGACTAGCGGGCAACACCGGGGAGCTGTTTTTT. This encodes CASSSRLAGNTGELFF. The entire variable domain, with the rest obtained from reference TRBV28 and TRBJ2-2, is as follows: DVKVTQSSRYLVKRTGEKVFLECVQDMDHENMFWYRQDPGLGLRLIYFSYDVKMKEKGDIPEGYSVSREKKERFSLILESASTNQTSMYLCASSSRLAGNTGELFFGEGSRLTVL.

The chain couples TRBV28 to TRBJ2-3; D call uncertain. V was pared by 6 bases and J by 6 bases, with 19 bases between. The germline V gene has CDR1 MDHEN and CDR2 SYDVKM. The CDR3 length is 15 residues. The CDR3 is CASSTRKRAFDTQYF. The CDR3 region has the DNA TGTGCCAGCAGCACCAGGAAAAGGGCATTTGATACGCAGTATTTT.

At least ten counts were recorded for this clonotype. The chain recombines TRBV5-1 with TRBJ2-3; 7 nucleotides match TRBD2. J lost 2 bases, V lost 2 bases, and 5 bases had no gene match. The CDR3 covers 15 residues. Germline V CDR1 and CDR2: SGHRS, YFSETQ. The CDR3 DNA sequence: TGCGCCAGCAGCTTAGGCGGGGGAGTCACAGATACGCAGTATTTT. This translates into CASSLGGGVTDTQYF.

This clonotype was observed at least ten times. This sequence joins TRBV7-2 and TRBJ2-7; D may be TRBD2 (6 bases). CDR3 length: 12 amino acids. From germline, CDR1 is SGHTA and CDR2 FQGNSA. The V gene lost 3 bases and the J gene lost 7 bases, with 10 bases spanning the gap. The CDR3 DNA reads TGTGCCAGCAGCTTTGCAGGAGGGGAGCAGTACTTC. Translation: CASSFAGGEQYF.